The present entry profiles one T cell receptor (beta chain) with its context. The entry originates in a study of OX40 agonist ivuxolimab in advanced cancers. The trim removed 5 bases at V and 4 bases at J, leaving 13 bases unmatched. This CDR3 region has 16 residues. Germline V lookup: CDR1 SGHTA, CDR2 FQGNSA. TCRdb's table, derived via immunoSEQ multiplex PCR, lists solely in-frame clones and lacks some. The sample contains around 40,000 clones, around 90% of which appear only once. The V gene is TRBV7-2, the J gene TRBJ2-5, with 7 nucleotides matching TRBD2. Source: CD4+ or CD8+ T cells sorted from blood, taken in a trial of the OX40 agonist ivuxolimab. The receptor was isolated from an adult with an advanced solid tumor such as melanoma, head and neck, liver or kidney cancer. CDR3 sequence reads: CASSLSNGRFRETQYF. CDR3 DNA: TGTGCCAGCAGCCTGTCGAACGGGAGGTTTCGAGAGACCCAGTACTTC.